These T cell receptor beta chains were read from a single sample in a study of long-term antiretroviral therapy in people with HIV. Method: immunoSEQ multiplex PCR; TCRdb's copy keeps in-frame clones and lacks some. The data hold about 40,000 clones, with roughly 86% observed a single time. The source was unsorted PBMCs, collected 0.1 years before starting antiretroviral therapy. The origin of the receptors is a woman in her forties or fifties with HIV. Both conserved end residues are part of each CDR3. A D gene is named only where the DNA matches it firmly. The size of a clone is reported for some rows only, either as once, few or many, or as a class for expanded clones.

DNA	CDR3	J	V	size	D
TGTGCCAGCAGTTTAATGCGGCCTAGCACAGATACGCAGTATTTT	CASSLMRPSTDTQYF	TRBJ2-3	TRBV27	-	-
TGCGCCAGCAGCCAAGTCGGGACGAATGAAAAACTGTTTTTT	CASSQVGTNEKLFF	TRBJ1-4	TRBV4-1	-	-
TGTGCCAGCAGCTTGGGACAGGGGTTACATGAGCAGTTCTTC	CASSLGQGLHEQFF	TRBJ2-1	TRBV5-6	-	TRBD1
TGTGCCAGCAGTTCCAGCGGAAACACCGGGGAGCTGTTTTTT	CASSSSGNTGELFF	TRBJ2-2	TRBV6-6	-	-
TGTGCCAGCAGTTCCAGCGGGGAGCTGTTTTTT	CASSSSGELFF	TRBJ2-2	TRBV6-5	few	-
TGTGCCAGCAGCAACAGGGGGAGTACGGCAGATACGCAGTATTTT	CASSNRGSTADTQYF	TRBJ2-3	TRBV7-3	-	TRBD1
TGTGCCTGGACCAGAACAGGGCCGGGAAACACCATATATTTT	CAWTRTGPGNTIYF	TRBJ1-3	TRBV30	-	-
TGTGCCAGCAGCCTGAGGACTAGCGGGGAGCAGTTCTTC	CASSLRTSGEQFF	TRBJ2-1	TRBV7-3	-	TRBD2
TGTGCCAGCAGTTACCGAGGAGAAGAAGCTTTCTTT	CASSYRGEEAFF	TRBJ1-1	TRBV6-6	-	-
TGTGCCAGCAGCGGGTCGACGGGATACGCTGGGCAGTACTTC	CASSGSTGYAGQYF	TRBJ2-7	TRBV11-2	-	-
TGCAGCGTTGAAGGCCAGGGAGCGTACGAGCAGTACTTC	CSVEGQGAYEQYF	TRBJ2-7	TRBV29-1	-	-
TGTGCCAGCTCGCCAGGGGATGGCTACACCTTC	CASSPGDGYTF	TRBJ1-2	TRBV18	-	-